Following are 25 T cell receptor beta chains from one sample sequenced in a study of siplizumab effects on memory and regulatory T cells. Here immunoSEQ multiplex PCR was the method, and the copy in TCRdb shows in-frame clones only, minus some. The sample consists of more than 85,000 clones, around nine tenths of them appearing once. The source material was CD4+ T cells sorted from blood. These receptors were taken from a human donor in good health.

CDR3 sequence reads: CASSVGSSYNEQFF. CDR3 nucleotide sequence: TGTGCCAGCAGCGTAGGTAGTTCCTACAATGAGCAGTTCTTC. The chain carries TRBV9 and TRBJ2-1; no clear D. This CDR3 is 14 amino acids long. Germline loops: CDR1 SGDLS, CDR2 YYNGEE. Trimming pared 0 bases from V and 1 base from J, leaving 5 bases between.

The chain carries TRBV30 and TRBJ1-2; 8 bases are shared with TRBD1. Germline trimming cut 4 bases from V and 8 bases from J; bases unmatched to any gene: 3. This CDR3 is built from 11 residues. CDR1 and CDR2 (germline): GTSNPN, SVGIG (reference sequence). CDR3 sequence reads: CAWTDRGGYTF. CDR3 coding DNA: TGTGCCTGGACCGACAGGGGCGGCTACACCTTC.

This clone was seen a single time. V usage is TRBV9 and J usage is TRBJ2-7; no reliable D call. With 0 bases removed from V and 4 bases from J, the gap between germline ends came to 14 bases. Germline V gene sequence: CDR1 SGDLS, CDR2 YYNGEE. The length of the CDR3 is 15 residues. The DNA of the CDR3 is TGTGCCAGCAGCGTAGGCGGCGGAGCGAATTACGAGCAGTACTTC. Its translation is CASSVGGGANYEQYF.

The chain carries TRBV11-2 and TRBJ1-1; D might be TRBD1 (6 bases). Trimming stripped 2 bases from V and 4 bases from J, with 11 bases between. The CDR3 contains 14 residues. Germline V gene lookup returns CDR1 SGHAT and CDR2 FQNNGV. The CDR3 loop is CASSLQGHSTEAFF. The CDR3 DNA reads as TGTGCCAGCAGCTTACAGGGGCATTCCACTGAAGCTTTCTTT.

The chain uses TRBV27 and TRBJ1-6; TRBD1 agrees at 9 bases. The V gene's germline CDR1 is MNHEY and CDR2 SMNVEV (reference sequence). Germline trimming cut 5 bases from V and 5 bases from J; bases unmatched to any gene: 4. This CDR3 has 15 amino acids. The CDR3 reads CASSPRDRDNSPLHF. CDR3 sequence (DNA): TGTGCCAGCAGTCCCCGGGACAGGGATAATTCACCCCTCCACTTT.

The rearrangement joins TRBV4-1 to TRBJ2-1; 8 bases line up with TRBD1. CDR3 size: 15 residues. Trimming removed 2 bases from V and 7 bases from J; junction bases left unmatched: 7. Per germline, CDR1 MGHRA and CDR2 YSYEKL. The CDR3 protein is CASSQPGTGKNEQFF. The CDR3 DNA is TGCGCCAGCAGCCAACCCGGGACAGGAAAAAATGAGCAGTTCTTC.

V and J are TRBV27 and TRBJ1-6; D not resolved. The CDR3 runs to 15 residues. V shed 0 bases and J shed 8 bases, with 11 bases lying between them. In germline, CDR1 is MNHEY, CDR2 SMNVEV (reference sequence). CDR3 bases: TGTGCCAGCAGTTTATCGTTGCCCCAAGATTCACCCCTCCACTTT. Its protein is CASSLSLPQDSPLHF.

V gene TRBV19 combines with J gene TRBJ1-4; no reliable D call. Per the germline V gene, CDR1 is LNHDA and CDR2 is SQIVND (reference sequence). V was trimmed by 6 bases and J by 0 bases, leaving 11 bases between them. The CDR3 consists of 15 residues. DNA of the CDR3: TGTGCCAGTAGCCTAAGACTAGCAACTAATGAAAAACTGTTTTTT. Amino acids: CASSLRLATNEKLFF.

The rearrangement links TRBV30 to TRBJ2-1; TRBD2 matches at 9 bases. With V trimmed by 2 bases and J by 0 bases, 5 bases remained unmatched. Per the germline V gene, CDR1 is GTSNPN and CDR2 is SVGIG (reference sequence). The CDR3 consists of 16 residues. The CDR3 DNA follows: TGTGCCTGGAGTACTAGCGGGCTAAGCTCCTACAATGAGCAGTTCTTC. The encoded protein is CAWSTSGLSSYNEQFF.

The CDR3 DNA follows: TGTGCCAGCAGCTCGAGATACGATGGCTACACCTTC. Translating it yields CASSSRYDGYTF. The V and J genes are TRBV7-9 and TRBJ1-2; D is unclear. Germline loops: CDR1 SEHNR, CDR2 FQNEAQ (reference sequence). V gave up 4 bases and J gave up 6 bases, with 9 bases separating them. The CDR3 totals 12 residues.

The V gene is TRBV7-9, the J gene TRBJ2-1, with TRBD2 matching 14 bases. The V segment lost 5 bases and the J segment 8 bases; nucleotides outside the gene matches: 17. Germline-derived CDR1 and CDR2 are SEHNR and FQNEAQ (reference sequence). This CDR3 spans 19 amino acids. The CDR3 sequence: CASSQWGLAGDLGGDEQFF. Here the CDR3 DNA reads TGTGCCAGCAGCCAGTGGGGACTAGCGGGAGACCTGGGCGGGGATGAGCAGTTCTTC.

The chain uses TRBV28 and TRBJ1-1, with D perhaps TRBD1 (5 bases). Trimming left V 8 bases short and J 1 base short, with 11 bases between. The length of the CDR3 is 13 residues. The germline gives CDR1 MDHEN, CDR2 SYDVKM. The CDR3 nucleotides are TGTGCCAGCCGGACATTCACGAACACTGAAGCTTTCTTT. It translates to CASRTFTNTEAFF.

The table lists this clone with a count of one. CDR3 protein: CATSREGGTGVGYEQYF. The DNA for the CDR3 is TGTGCCACCAGCAGAGAAGGCGGGACAGGGGTCGGGTACGAGCAGTACTTC. The rearrangement joins TRBV15 to TRBJ2-7; 10 bases are a match to TRBD1. The germline CDR1 and CDR2 sequences are LNHNV and YYDKDF (reference sequence). The CDR3 is 17 residues long. V lost 0 bases, J lost 4 bases, and 9 bases stayed unmatched.

The V call is TRBV6-1, the J call TRBJ1-1, with 7 positions matching TRBD1. V trimming: 6 bases; J trimming: 5 bases; junction bases outside the gene matches: 12. This CDR3 has 15 residues. CDR1 is MNHNS and CDR2 is SASEGT in the germline V gene. CDR3 sequence: CASRSQGGRSTEAFF. The CDR3, as DNA: TGTGCCAGCAGAAGTCAGGGGGGCAGGAGTACTGAAGCTTTCTTT.

V and J are TRBV19 and TRBJ2-1; D gene ambiguous. CDR1 and CDR2 from the germline V gene are LNHDA and SQIVND (reference sequence). This CDR3 is built from 13 residues. V was clipped by 4 bases and J by 9 bases, with 13 bases between them. The CDR3: CASSTSKMGEQFF. The CDR3 coding sequence is TGTGCCAGTAGTACCTCTAAAATGGGTGAGCAGTTCTTC. The full variable domain, its missing parts supplied by reference TRBV19 and TRBJ2-1, is DGGITQSPKYLFRKEGQNVTLSCEQNLNHDAMYWYRQDPGQGLRLIYYSQIVNDFQKGDIAEGYSVSREKKESFPLTVTSAQKNPTAFYLCASSTSKMGEQFFGPGTRLTVL.

The genes are TRBV19 and TRBJ2-2; D is ambiguous. Trimming took off 2 bases at V and 7 bases at J, with 11 bases between the two ends. The CDR3 consists of 14 residues. Germline values: CDR1 LNHDA, CDR2 SQIVND (reference sequence). CDR3: CASSIPKRGGELFF. CDR3 coding DNA: TGTGCCAGTAGTATACCCAAACGCGGCGGGGAGCTGTTTTTT.

The chain combines TRBV5-1 with TRBJ2-7; 8 nucleotides match TRBD1. The germline V gene has CDR1 SGHRS and CDR2 YFSETQ. Trimming at V came to 0 bases and at J to 3 bases, leaving 5 bases not matched to a gene. This CDR3 is built from 15 residues. The CDR3: CASSLETGALYEQYF. The CDR3 DNA reads as TGCGCCAGCAGCTTGGAGACAGGGGCACTCTACGAGCAGTACTTC. The whole variable domain, filled in from reference TRBV5-1 and TRBJ2-7, reads KAGVTQTPRYLIKTRGQQVTLSCSPISGHRSVSWYQQTPGQGLQFLFEYFSETQRNKGNFPGRFSGRQFSNSRSEMNVSTLELGDSALYLCASSLETGALYEQYFGPGTRLTVT.

This clone was seen a single time. The CDR3 region has the DNA TGTGCCAGCAGCTTGGCTCTGGGGAGGAAGGAAAAACTGTTTTTT. It specifies CASSLALGRKEKLFF. This chain uses TRBV5-6 with TRBJ1-4; D is unclear. The CDR3 consists of 15 residues. The germline V gene has CDR1 SGHDT and CDR2 YYEEEE. V lost 0 bases and J 8 bases, leaving 14 bases between the germline ends.

CDR3 protein: CASRVATELGNTIYF. CDR3 nucleotide sequence: TGCGCCAGCAGAGTAGCAACAGAACTCGGAAACACCATATATTTT. V usage is TRBV5-1 and J usage is TRBJ1-3; D unclear. CDR3 length: 15 residues. Trimming removed 5 bases at V and 4 bases at J, with 16 bases between. Germline V gene data show CDR1 as SGHRS and CDR2 as YFSETQ.

The chain employs TRBV6-5 and TRBJ1-2, with 10 bases fitting TRBD1. V lost 4 bases and J lost 4; bases outside the gene matches: 9. CDR3 size: 16 residues. CDR1 is MNHEY and CDR2 is SVGAGI in the germline V gene. CDR3 in amino acids: CASSSASTGGSYGYTF. In DNA form, the CDR3 reads TGTGCCAGCAGTTCTGCCTCGACAGGGGGCAGCTATGGCTACACCTTC.

The chain links TRBV6-6 to TRBJ1-2; D gene uncertain. With 5 bases removed from V and 8 bases from J, the gap between germline ends came to 18 bases. Germline CDR1 MNHNY, CDR2 SVGAGI (reference sequence). The CDR3 contains 14 residues. CDR3 nucleotide sequence: TGTGCCAGCAGTCCTCCGGGCCTGGACGGCGGCTACACCTTC. Protein: CASSPPGLDGGYTF.

The chain has TRBV5-1 and TRBJ1-4, with D unclear. CDR1 and CDR2 (germline): SGHRS, YFSETQ. The V end was cut by 3 bases, the J end by 0 bases, with 6 bases between. There are 14 residues in the CDR3. This CDR3 reads CASSSSTTNEKLFF. The CDR3 region has the DNA TGCGCCAGCAGCTCTTCCACAACTAATGAAAAACTGTTTTTT.

The V and J genes are TRBV7-9 and TRBJ1-2; D is perhaps TRBD1 (6 bases). Germline V gene data show CDR1 as SEHNR and CDR2 as FQNEAQ (reference sequence). This CDR3 region has 16 residues. The V end was cut by 4 bases, the J end by 6 bases, with 21 bases between. As DNA, the CDR3 is TGTGCCAGCAGCTCTGAAACCCTTCGCCCAGGGGATGGCTACACCTTC. It translates to CASSSETLRPGDGYTF.

V is TRBV7-2 and J is TRBJ1-2; TRBD1 is a possible D gene (6 bases). The CDR3 length is 16 residues. Germline V gene data show CDR1 as SGHTA and CDR2 as FQGNSA. V lost 5 bases to trimming and J lost 4 bases, with 20 bases between them. Here the CDR3 reads CASSARDTTVFYGYTF. Written as DNA, the CDR3 is TGTGCCAGCAGCGCTCGGGACACCACCGTATTCTATGGCTACACCTTC.

The chain uses TRBV6-1 and TRBJ2-3; 7 bases are shared with TRBD1. The CDR3 runs to 15 residues. With V trimmed by 4 bases and J by 4 bases, 8 bases remained unmatched. Germline V gene sequence: CDR1 MNHNS, CDR2 SASEGT. The CDR3 spells CASSAMTGTADTQYF. Written as DNA, the CDR3 is TGTGCCAGCAGTGCGATGACAGGGACGGCAGATACGCAGTATTTT.